This T cell receptor (beta chain) is drawn from a study of siplizumab effects on memory and regulatory T cells. Overall study results and limits: Alloreactive sequences whose origin lay in unstimulated CD4+ memory cells were significantly reduced by siplizumab. Proliferating Tregs in siplizumab cultures were never verified as suppressive. The alloresponse seemed to draw substantially on naive T cells, which appeared more diverse than memory cells.

A remark on this clone: Its antigen remains unknown.

V lost 6 bases, J lost 5 bases, and 11 bases lay in between. The CDR3 spans 13 residues. The germline gives CDR1 KGHSH, CDR2 LQKENI. Clones were sequenced by immunoSEQ multiplex PCR, and TCRdb holds only the in-frame ones, with some missing. The table records around 61,000 clones, just over 95% of them present only once. This receptor was identified in a human donor in good health. The chain combines TRBV18 with TRBJ2-1; D gene uncertain. Sequenced: naive CD8+ T cells sorted from blood. The CDR3 DNA follows: TGTGCCAGCTCGAACGACTGGAACAATGAGCAGTTCTTC. The encoded protein is CASSNDWNNEQFF.